This TCR beta chain was identified in a study of blood T cell repertoires in COVID-19. The CDR3 spans 18 residues. The V segment lost 1 base and the J segment 3 bases; nucleotides outside the gene matches: 14. From germline, CDR1 is SGHVS and CDR2 FQNEAQ. In the original processing: Amplifying reference gene primers gave estimates of nucleated cell counts. Sequencing was performed with immunoSEQ multiplex PCR; in TCRdb, only in-frame clones are kept and a portion is missing. V, J and clone size derive from that table, while D and trimming were established from the DNA sequence. The sample lists some 180,000 clones; approximately 84% were seen once. Patients from Seattle were sampled longitudinally, starting during active infection.

This sequence originates from a woman of 80 years or more with COVID-19, enrolled during active disease. Sample: peripheral blood. The chain couples TRBV7-8 to TRBJ2-7, with 8 positions matching TRBD1. DNA for the CDR3: TGTGCCAGCAGCTTAGGGAGCAGGGGGCCATTGGGGGACTACGAGCAGTACTTC. Amino acid sequence: CASSLGSRGPLGDYEQYF.